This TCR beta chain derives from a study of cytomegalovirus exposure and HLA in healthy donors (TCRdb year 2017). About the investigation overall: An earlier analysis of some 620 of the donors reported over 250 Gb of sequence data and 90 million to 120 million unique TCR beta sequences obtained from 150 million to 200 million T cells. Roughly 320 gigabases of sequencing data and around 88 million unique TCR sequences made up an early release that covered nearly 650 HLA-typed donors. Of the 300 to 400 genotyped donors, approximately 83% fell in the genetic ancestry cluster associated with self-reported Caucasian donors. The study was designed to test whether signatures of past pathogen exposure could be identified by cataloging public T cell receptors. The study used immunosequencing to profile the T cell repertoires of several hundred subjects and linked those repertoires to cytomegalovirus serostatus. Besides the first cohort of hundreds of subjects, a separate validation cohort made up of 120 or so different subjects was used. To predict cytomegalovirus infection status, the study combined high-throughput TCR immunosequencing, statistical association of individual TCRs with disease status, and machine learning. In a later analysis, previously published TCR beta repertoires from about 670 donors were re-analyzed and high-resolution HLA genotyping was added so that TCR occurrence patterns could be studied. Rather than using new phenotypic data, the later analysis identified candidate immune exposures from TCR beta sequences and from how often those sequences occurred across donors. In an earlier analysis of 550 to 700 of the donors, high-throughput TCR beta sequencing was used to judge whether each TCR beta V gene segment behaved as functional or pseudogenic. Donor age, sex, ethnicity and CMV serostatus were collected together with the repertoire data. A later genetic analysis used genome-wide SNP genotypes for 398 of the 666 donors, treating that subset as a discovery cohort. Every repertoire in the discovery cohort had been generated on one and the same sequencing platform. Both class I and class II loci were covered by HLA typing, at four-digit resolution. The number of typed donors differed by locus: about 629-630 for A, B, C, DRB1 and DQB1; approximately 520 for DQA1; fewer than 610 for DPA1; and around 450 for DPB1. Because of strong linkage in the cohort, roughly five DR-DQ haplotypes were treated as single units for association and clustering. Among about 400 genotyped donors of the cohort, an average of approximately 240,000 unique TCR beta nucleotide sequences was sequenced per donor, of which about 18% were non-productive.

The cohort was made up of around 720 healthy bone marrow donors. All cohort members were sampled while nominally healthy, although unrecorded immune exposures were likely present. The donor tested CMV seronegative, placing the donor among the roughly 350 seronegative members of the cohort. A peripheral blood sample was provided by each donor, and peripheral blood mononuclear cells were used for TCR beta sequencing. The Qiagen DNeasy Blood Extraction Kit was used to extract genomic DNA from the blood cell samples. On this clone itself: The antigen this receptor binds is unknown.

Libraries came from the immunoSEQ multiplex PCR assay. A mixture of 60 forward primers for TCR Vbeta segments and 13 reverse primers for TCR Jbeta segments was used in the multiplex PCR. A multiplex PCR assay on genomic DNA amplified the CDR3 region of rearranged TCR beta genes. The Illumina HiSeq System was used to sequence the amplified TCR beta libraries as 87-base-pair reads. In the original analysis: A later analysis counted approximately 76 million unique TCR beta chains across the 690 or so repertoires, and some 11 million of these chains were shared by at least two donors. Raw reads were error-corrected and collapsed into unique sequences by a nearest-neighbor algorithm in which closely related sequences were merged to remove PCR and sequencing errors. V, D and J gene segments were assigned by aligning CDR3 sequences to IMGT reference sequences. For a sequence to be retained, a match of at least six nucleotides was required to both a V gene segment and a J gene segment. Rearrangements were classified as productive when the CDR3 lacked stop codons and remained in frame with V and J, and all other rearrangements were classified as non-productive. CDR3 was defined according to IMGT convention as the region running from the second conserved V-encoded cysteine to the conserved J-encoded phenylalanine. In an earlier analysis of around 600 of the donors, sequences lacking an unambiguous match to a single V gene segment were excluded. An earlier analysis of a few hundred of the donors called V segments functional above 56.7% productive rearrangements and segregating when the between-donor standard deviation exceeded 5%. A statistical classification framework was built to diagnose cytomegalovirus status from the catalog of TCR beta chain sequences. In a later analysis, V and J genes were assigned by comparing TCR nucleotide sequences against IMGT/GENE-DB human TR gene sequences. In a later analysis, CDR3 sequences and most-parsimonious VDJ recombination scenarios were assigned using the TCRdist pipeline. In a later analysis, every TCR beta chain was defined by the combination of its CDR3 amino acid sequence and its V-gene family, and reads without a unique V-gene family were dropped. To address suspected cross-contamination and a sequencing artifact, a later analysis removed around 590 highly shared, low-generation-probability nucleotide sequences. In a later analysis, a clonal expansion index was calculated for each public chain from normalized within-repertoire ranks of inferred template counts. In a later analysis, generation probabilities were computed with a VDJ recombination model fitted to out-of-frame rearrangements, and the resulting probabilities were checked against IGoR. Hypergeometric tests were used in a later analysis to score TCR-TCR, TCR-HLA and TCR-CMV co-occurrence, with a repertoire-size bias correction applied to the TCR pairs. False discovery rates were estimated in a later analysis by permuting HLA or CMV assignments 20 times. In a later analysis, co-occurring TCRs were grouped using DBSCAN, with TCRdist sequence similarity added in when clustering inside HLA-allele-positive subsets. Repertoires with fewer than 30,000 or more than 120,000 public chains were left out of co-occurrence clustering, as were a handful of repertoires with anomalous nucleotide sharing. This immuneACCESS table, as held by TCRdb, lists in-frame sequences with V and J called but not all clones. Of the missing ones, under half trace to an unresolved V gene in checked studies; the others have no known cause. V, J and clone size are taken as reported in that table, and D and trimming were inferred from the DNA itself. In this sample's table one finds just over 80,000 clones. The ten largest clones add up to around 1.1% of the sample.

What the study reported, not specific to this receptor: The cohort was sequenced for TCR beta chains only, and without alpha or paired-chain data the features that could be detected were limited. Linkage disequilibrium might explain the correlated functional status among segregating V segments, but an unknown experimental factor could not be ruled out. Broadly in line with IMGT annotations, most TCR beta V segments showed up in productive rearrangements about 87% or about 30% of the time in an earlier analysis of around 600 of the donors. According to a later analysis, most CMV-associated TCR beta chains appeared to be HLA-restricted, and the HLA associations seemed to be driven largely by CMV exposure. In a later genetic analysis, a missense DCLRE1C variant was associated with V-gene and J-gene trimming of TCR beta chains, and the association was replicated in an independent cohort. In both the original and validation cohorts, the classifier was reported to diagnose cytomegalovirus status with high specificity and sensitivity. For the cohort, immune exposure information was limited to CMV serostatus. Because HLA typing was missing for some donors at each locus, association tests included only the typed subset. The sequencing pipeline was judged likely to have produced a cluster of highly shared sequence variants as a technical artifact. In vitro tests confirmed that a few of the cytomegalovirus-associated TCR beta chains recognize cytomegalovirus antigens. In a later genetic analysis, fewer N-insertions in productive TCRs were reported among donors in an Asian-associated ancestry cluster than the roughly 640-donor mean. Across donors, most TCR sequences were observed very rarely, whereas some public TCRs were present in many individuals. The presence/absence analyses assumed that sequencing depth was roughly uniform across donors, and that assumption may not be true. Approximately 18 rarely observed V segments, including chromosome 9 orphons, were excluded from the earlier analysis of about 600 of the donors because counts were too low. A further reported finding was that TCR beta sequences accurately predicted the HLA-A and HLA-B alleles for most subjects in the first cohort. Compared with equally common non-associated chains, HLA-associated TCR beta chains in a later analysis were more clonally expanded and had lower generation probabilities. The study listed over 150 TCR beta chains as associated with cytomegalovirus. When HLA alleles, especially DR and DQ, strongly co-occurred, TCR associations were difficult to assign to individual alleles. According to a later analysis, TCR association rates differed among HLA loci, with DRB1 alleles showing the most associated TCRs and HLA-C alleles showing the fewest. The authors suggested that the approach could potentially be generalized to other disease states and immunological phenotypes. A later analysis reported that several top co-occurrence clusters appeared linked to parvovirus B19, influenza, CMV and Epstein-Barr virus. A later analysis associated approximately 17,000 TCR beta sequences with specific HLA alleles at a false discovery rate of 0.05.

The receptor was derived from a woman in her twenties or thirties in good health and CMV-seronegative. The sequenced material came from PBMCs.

The bases read TGTGCCAGCAGCTCAGACAGACAAAACGATCTACGAGCCGGTTACGAGCAGTACTTC. Its translation is CASSSDRQNDLRAGYEQYF. Recombination connected TRBV11-3 to TRBJ2-7; perhaps TRBD1 is the D gene, with 5 bases matching. V sheds 4 bases and J sheds 4 bases, leaving 29 bases between their ends. CDR1 is given as SGHNT and CDR2 as YENEEA, both from the germline V gene. The CDR3 holds 19 amino acids from the cysteine to the phenylalanine. Just the 57-base CDR3 DNA is kept, in frame starting at base 1.